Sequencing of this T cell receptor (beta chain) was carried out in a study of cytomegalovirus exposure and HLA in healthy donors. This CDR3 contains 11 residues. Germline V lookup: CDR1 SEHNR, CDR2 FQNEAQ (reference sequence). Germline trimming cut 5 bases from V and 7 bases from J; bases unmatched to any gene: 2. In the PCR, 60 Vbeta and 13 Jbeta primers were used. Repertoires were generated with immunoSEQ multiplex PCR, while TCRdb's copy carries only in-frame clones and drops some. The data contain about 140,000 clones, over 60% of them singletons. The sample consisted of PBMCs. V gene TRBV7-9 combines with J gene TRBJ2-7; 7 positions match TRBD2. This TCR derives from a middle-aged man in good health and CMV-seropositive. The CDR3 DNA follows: TGTGCCAGCAGCACACTAGCGGAGCAGTACTTC. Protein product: CASSTLAEQYF.